Following are 21 T cell receptor beta chains from one sample sequenced in a study of patients and donors after allogeneic stem cell transplantation. TCRdb reanalysed the RT-PCR reads using MiXCR and keeps one entry per CDR3 protein. Among roughly 960,000 distinct CDR3 sequences, about a sixth were seen once, and the ten largest hold around 5.5%. The specimen was blood, either unsorted or a sorted T cell fraction (not recorded which). The receptors here all came from a human donor who was either an allogeneic HSCT recipient or a stem cell or donor lymphocyte infusion donor (not recorded which). It is not recorded whose cells these are; they may come from a transplant donor.

This clonotype was observed a few times. The chain joins TRBV4-1 to TRBJ2-5; D is ambiguous. The CDR3 loop spans 14 amino acids. Germline loops: CDR1 MGHRA, CDR2 YSYEKL. Between the trimmed V and J ends, which lost 0 bases and 5 bases, there was a span of 10 bases. The CDR3 here is CASSQELPPETQYF. The DNA of the CDR3 is TGCGCCAGCAGCCAAGAACTACCTCCCGAGACCCAGTACTTC.

This clonotype was counted only a few times. This rearrangement joins TRBV7-6 to TRBJ2-1; 14 nucleotides align to TRBD2. CDR3 size: 18 residues. Losses at the gene ends were 2 bases for V and 4 bases for J; bases not matched to a gene: 7. CDR1 and CDR2 (germline): SGHVS, FNYEAQ. In DNA form, the CDR3 reads TGTGCCAGCAGCTTACCCTCGGGACTAGCGGGAGAATACAATGAGCAGTTCTTC. The encoded protein is CASSLPSGLAGEYNEQFF.

There are many counts of this clonotype. The chain joins TRBV6-4 to TRBJ2-2; D remains unclear. Germline-derived CDR1 and CDR2 are MRHNA and SNTAGT. The CDR3 is made up of 13 amino acids. Deletions cut 2 bases from V and 4 bases from J, with 5 bases between. In DNA, the CDR3 is TGTGCCAGCAGTGACATCCCCACCGGGGAGCTGTTTTTT. It codes for CASSDIPTGELFF.

This chain uses TRBV12-3 or TRBV12-4 with TRBJ1-2, with 8 positions matching TRBD1. Trimming cost V 3 bases and J 4 bases; bases outside gene matches: 4. The CDR3 totals 14 residues. CDR3 in DNA: TGTGCCAGCAGTTTCTCAGGGGGCGCCTATGGCTACACCTTC. Protein sequence: CASSFSGGAYGYTF.

This clonotype was counted many times. The CDR3 protein is CATSDPRQGTEAFF. The CDR3 nucleotides are TGTGCCACCAGTGATCCCAGACAGGGGACTGAAGCTTTCTTT. The chain joins TRBV24-1 to TRBJ1-1; 8 bases are a match to TRBD1. There are 14 residues in the CDR3. V lost 3 bases, J lost 5 bases, and 4 bases stayed unmatched. From germline, CDR1 is KGHDR and CDR2 SFDVKD.

The genes are TRBV10-3 and TRBJ2-3; no firm D call. Germline V gives CDR1 ENHRY, CDR2 SYGVKD. Trimming pared 4 bases from V and 7 bases from J, leaving 18 bases between. The CDR3 contains 15 residues. The CDR3 DNA is TGTGCCATCAGTGGGACCACCTACTCCCCAAATACGCAGTATTTT. Translation: CAISGTTYSPNTQYF.

V gene TRBV5-1 combines with J gene TRBJ2-7; TRBD2 matches at 9 bases. J was trimmed by 4 bases and V by 3 bases; bases with no gene match: 8. The CDR3 length is 15 residues. Per the germline V gene, CDR1 is SGHRS and CDR2 is YFSETQ. The CDR3 loop reads CASSWAGGVDYEQYF. The CDR3 DNA sequence: TGCGCCAGCAGCTGGGCGGGGGGGGTGGATTACGAGCAGTACTTC.

This chain uses TRBV6-2 or TRBV6-3 with TRBJ2-7; no reliable D call. Trimming took 4 bases from V and 4 from J, leaving 11 bases between them. Germline lookup yields CDR1 MNHEY and CDR2 SVGEGT. This CDR3 spans 13 amino acids. The CDR3: CASSSHREYEQYF. DNA of the CDR3: TGTGCCAGCAGTTCCCACCGAGAGTACGAGCAGTACTTC.

The chain carries TRBV10-3 and TRBJ2-7; 9 bases match TRBD1. There are 13 residues in the CDR3. Germline CDR1 and CDR2: ENHRY and SYGVKD. The V and J ends lost 7 bases and 6 bases, in that order; junction bases with no gene match: 7. The CDR3 DNA is TGTGCCATCACTCCGGGACAGGGAGGCGAGCAGTACTTC. It specifies CAITPGQGGEQYF.

This chain links TRBV11-2 with TRBJ2-6; no firm D call. CDR3 size: 18 residues. Germline V gene lookup returns CDR1 SGHAT and CDR2 FQNNGV. The V end was cut by 1 base, the J end by 0 bases, with 13 bases between. Here the CDR3 DNA reads TGTGCCAGCAGCTTAGTGGTGACTTCCTTCTCTGGGGCCAACGTCCTGACTTTC. Its protein product is CASSLVVTSFSGANVLTF.

This clonotype was found a few times. The chain couples TRBV4-2 to TRBJ1-2; no definite D call. The germline CDR1 and CDR2 sequences are LGHNA and YNFKEQ. Trimming removed 0 bases at V and 8 bases at J, with 10 bases between. The CDR3 is made up of 13 amino acids. The CDR3 coding sequence is TGTGCCAGCAGCCAAGATTTCCTAGACGGCTACACCTTC. Encoded protein: CASSQDFLDGYTF.

In this sample, this clonotype turned up many times. The genes are TRBV29-1 and TRBJ1-2, with 7 bases identical to TRBD1. The germline CDR1 and CDR2 sequences are SQVTM and ANQGSEA. CDR3 length: 15 amino acids. The junction had 15 bases not matched to a gene; V was cut back by 5 bases and J by 6 bases. CDR3 sequence: CSVFQIGTVTHGYTF. DNA of the CDR3: TGCAGCGTTTTTCAGATCGGGACAGTTACCCATGGCTACACCTTC.

This clonotype was seen only a few times. This rearrangement joins TRBV6-2 or TRBV6-3 to TRBJ1-1; 8 bases are a match to TRBD1. Germline-derived CDR1 and CDR2 are MNHEY and SVGEGT. With 6 bases clipped from V and 1 base from J, the junction kept 4 bases outside the gene matches. The CDR3 has 14 amino acids. This CDR3 reads CASRWTGKNTEAFF. For the CDR3, the DNA is TGTGCCAGCAGGTGGACAGGGAAGAACACTGAAGCTTTCTTT.

V gene TRBV18 combines with J gene TRBJ1-5, with D unclear. CDR1 and CDR2 (germline): KGHSH, LQKENI. The V gene lost 6 bases and the J gene lost 2 bases, with 17 bases spanning the gap. The CDR3 consists of 16 residues. The CDR3 coding sequence is TGTGCCAGCTCGGGTGTTGGTACTGCCGGCAATCAGCCCCAGCATTTT. It translates to CASSGVGTAGNQPQHF. The variable domain in full, completed from reference TRBV18 and TRBJ1-5, reads NAGVMQNPRHLVRRRGQEARLRCSPMKGHSHVYWYRQLPEEGLKFMVYLQKENIIDESGMPKERFSAEFPKEGPSILRIQQVVRGDSAAYFCASSGVGTAGNQPQHFGDGTRLSIL.

This clonotype has only a few counts. The V gene is TRBV7-9, the J gene TRBJ1-2; TRBD1 aligns across 9 bases. J lost 2 bases, V lost 3 bases, and 7 bases had no gene match. The CDR3 runs to 16 residues. Germline values: CDR1 SEHNR, CDR2 FQNEAQ (reference sequence). The CDR3 sequence: CASSFYLTGGNYGYTF. The CDR3 nucleotides are TGTGCCAGCAGCTTTTACCTGACAGGGGGAAACTATGGCTACACCTTC. Filled out from reference TRBV7-9 and TRBJ1-2, the complete variable domain reads DTGVSQNPRHKITKRGQNVTFRCDPISEHNRLYWYRQTLGQGPEFLTYFQNEAQLEKSRLLSDRFSAERPKGSFSTLEIQRTEQGDSAMYLCASSFYLTGGNYGYTFGSGTRLTVV.

This clonotype was found a few times. The genes are TRBV12-3 or TRBV12-4 and TRBJ2-7; no firm D call. Between the trimmed V and J ends, which lost 8 bases and 0 bases, there was a span of 8 bases. The CDR3 is 12 amino acids. In nucleotides, the CDR3 is TGTGCCAGCGCAGCACCCTCCTACGAGCAGTACTTC. This gives the protein CASAAPSYEQYF.

The chain has TRBV7-6 and TRBJ2-2; D unresolved. The CDR3 is made up of 12 amino acids. CDR1 is SGHVS, CDR2 FNYEAQ, per germline. The V end was cut by 5 bases, the J end by 7 bases, with 8 bases between. The DNA of the CDR3 is TGTGCCAGCAGCGCCCTCGGCGGGGAGCTGTTTTTT. This codes for CASSALGGELFF.

V gene TRBV20-1 combines with J gene TRBJ2-7, with D unresolved. The CDR3 loop spans 11 amino acids. Germline V lookup: CDR1 DFQATT, CDR2 SNEGSKA (reference sequence). V dropped 3 bases and J dropped 3 bases, with 6 bases sitting between them. CDR3 nucleotides: TGCAGTGCTAGCGACCTCTACGAGCAGTACTTC. Translating gives CSASDLYEQYF.

The chain employs TRBV12-3 or TRBV12-4 and TRBJ2-2; TRBD2 matches at 9 bases. The CDR3 totals 14 residues. The ends lost 6 bases at V and 6 bases at J; junction bases unmatched: 5. The CDR3 loop is CASRPGLAAGELFF. The CDR3 coding sequence is TGTGCCAGCAGACCGGGACTAGCTGCCGGGGAGCTGTTTTTT.

This clonotype was seen more than once but under ten times. The rearrangement joins TRBV5-1 to TRBJ2-7; 9 bases match TRBD1. This CDR3 is built from 13 residues. Trimming removed 9 bases from V and 5 bases from J; junction bases left unmatched: 9. Germline CDR1 reads SGHRS; CDR2 reads YFSETQ. Here the CDR3 DNA reads TGCGCCACCTCGGGACAGGGTGTGGACGAGCAGTACTTC. Its protein product is CATSGQGVDEQYF.

A few counts support this clonotype. J is TRBJ1-2 and V is TRBV4-3; D call uncertain. Germline V lookup: CDR1 LGHNA, CDR2 YSLEER. The length of the CDR3 is 16 residues. V lost 3 bases and J lost 3, with 17 bases in between. In nucleotides, the CDR3 is TGCGCCAGCAGCCAGGTCCATAGTGGTGCGGACTATGGCTACACCTTC. Its translation is CASSQVHSGADYGYTF.